This TCR beta chain was identified during a study of response to subunit inactivated influenza vaccine. TCRdb called the RT-PCR reads again in MiXCR, with one record for every CDR3 protein. This table has more than 600,000 distinct CDR3 sequences, approximately 17% appearing once. Trimming pared 4 bases from V and 3 bases from J, leaving 13 bases between. The germline V gene encodes CDR1 MNHEY and CDR2 SVGAGI. The CDR3 sequence is 14 residues long. The study, taken as a whole, reports: There was a suggestion from the authors that each seasonal influenza vaccination recruits few new T cells.

This clonotype was seen only a few times. The antigen remains unidentified. V gene TRBV6-5 combines with J gene TRBJ2-7; no reliable D call. This receptor was taken from a man in his fifties or sixties who received an inactivated influenza vaccine. The sample in question was PBMCs from blood, obtained more than 4 days after vaccination. CDR3 coding DNA: TGTGCCAGCAGTTCCAACCTAGGGATCTACGAGCAGTACTTC. It encodes CASSSNLGIYEQYF.